This T cell receptor (beta chain) was recorded in a study of CD8+ T cells in alopecia areata (dated by TCRdb to 2017 to 2018). For the wider study: Treated patients were enrolled in an open-label pilot trial of oral tofacitinib, 5 to 10 mg twice daily, for moderate-to-severe alopecia areata. Patients received tofacitinib for 6 to 18 months and were then followed off drug for 6 months to check for delayed response and recurrence. In treated patients, disease severity was measured using the SALT score, which gives the percentage of scalp surface area affected. The study used high-throughput TCRbeta sequencing to examine T cell clonal expansion in alopecia areata, in both the C3H/HeJ mouse model and human patients. In humans, TCRbeta sequencing was performed on scalp tissue and on sorted CD4+ and CD8+ peripheral blood T cells from healthy controls and from patients with patchy or totalis/universalis alopecia areata. Patients on tofacitinib were biopsied at baseline and after 4 and 24 weeks of treatment, and several of the patients also had a later scalp biopsy. Clonality in the scalp was compared among normal scalp (n=4), patchy alopecia areata scalp (n=8), and alopecia totalis/universalis scalp (n=8). RNA was extracted with the PAXgene miRNA kit for fixed scalp, the miRNeasy kit for PBMCs, and the RNeasy kit for mouse skin. immunoSEQ multiplex PCR using 35 Vbeta forward primers and 13 Jbeta reverse primers was used to amplify TCRbeta CDR3 regions. The study at large found these results: TCR sequences shared between patients were less clear than in mice, possibly partly because of HLA diversity in the patient population. Because the treated cohort was small and had just a single nonresponder, larger studies are needed to establish links between baseline CD8+ expansion and response. During tofacitinib treatment, many expanded lesional clones stuck around in both scalp and blood, and this persistence may partly explain why relapse happens after treatment is stopped. Unlike mouse skin, where gammadelta T cells dominate, normal human skin contains resident alphabeta T cells that get sequenced too, which complicates analysis of the scalp TCR repertoire. Compared with normal scalp, lesional scalp, particularly in alopecia totalis/universalis, had higher clonality and more expanded CD8+ clones, which suggests antigenic drive. Scalp clonality and the number of expanded CD8+ clones among the top 100 scalp clones were significantly decreased by tofacitinib.

Library preparation used the immunoSEQ multiplex PCR assay. To provide template for TCR sequencing, every sample had RNA extracted and reverse transcribed into cDNA. First-strand cDNA was synthesized with SuperScript III using a 2:1 mix of oligo-dT and random hexamers. A synthetic immune receptor repertoire was used to gauge amplification bias, and whatever bias remained was removed computationally. Under the source paper's analysis protocol: Raw reads were preprocessed to remove errors, and CDR3 was defined by IMGT conventions from the conserved cysteine to phenylalanine. Clonality was calculated as 1 minus Shannon entropy normalized by log2 of the number of productive unique TCRs. Whether scalp clones were CD4 or CD8 was inferred by matching scalp TCRbeta sequences against CD4 and CD8 repertoires sorted from blood. Here the immuneACCESS table is served through TCRdb, limited to in-frame sequences with V and J called. Missing clones are a known gap in these copies; in checked studies unresolved V genes cover under half, and the rest lacks a known reason. D and trimming were read from the DNA, whereas the V and J calls and clone size are those reported in that table. The sample yields about 190,000 clones; 60% to 70% were counted once. Roughly 0.7% of the sample is taken by the ten largest.

There are a few counts of this clone. The specificity of this receptor is unknown. Base qualities are missing; no much larger clone stands one base away. At the DNA level, this CDR3 is encoded by other sequences in the same sample as well. The sample's time point, from its label and the paper: around 4 weeks on oral tofacitinib. The sample's treatment or condition label, in plain terms: oral pan-JAK inhibitor, 5-10 mg twice daily. Lesional scalp punch biopsies and peripheral blood were collected from alopecia areata patients. PBMCs were separated by density centrifugation and stained for CD3, CD4 and CD8, after which CD4+ and CD8+ T cells were sorted on a FACSAria. This sequence was found in a human donor with alopecia areata. The sequences come from CD4+ T cells sorted from blood, collected at week 4, from a patient treated with tofacitinib.

The CDR3 protein sequence reads: CSVDRTQETQYF. The DNA reads as follows: TGCAGCGTTGACAGAACCCAAGAGACCCAGTACTTC. The chain is made from TRBV29-1 and TRBJ2-5, with no reliable assignment of the D segment. The germline V gene sets CDR1 to SQVTM and CDR2 to ANQGSEA. The V and J ends are trimmed by 3 bases and 1 base, leaving 6 bases between them. The cysteine opens and the phenylalanine closes a CDR3 of 12 amino acids. The read is trimmed to its CDR3 DNA, 36 bases read in frame from base 1.